Each of the 16 T cell receptor beta chains below was sequenced from the same sample in a study of blood T cell repertoires in COVID-19. Produced via immunoSEQ multiplex PCR; TCRdb's table is partial and in-frame only. The profile shows approximately 270,000 clones, roughly 90% of them singletons. Material for sequencing was PBMCs or T cells enriched from blood (not recorded which). These TCRs come from a man between 40 and 49 years old who had been exposed to COVID-19.

The rearrangement uses TRBV5-4 and TRBJ1-1, with TRBD1 matching over 8 bases. The CDR3 is 16 amino acids. The germline V gene has CDR1 SGHNT and CDR2 YYREEE (reference sequence). V gave up 3 bases and J gave up 5 bases; unmatched junction bases: 12. The CDR3 coding sequence is TGTGCCAGCAGCTCGCTAAAAAGGACAGGGTTAACTGAAGCTTTCTTT. It codes for CASSSLKRTGLTEAFF.

This clone occurred many times. CDR3 protein: CASSPGGGTYEQYF. In nucleotides, the CDR3 is TGTGCCAGCAGCCCGGGGGGTGGAACCTACGAGCAGTACTTC. The rearrangement uses TRBV7-2 and TRBJ2-7; 7 positions match TRBD2. Per the germline V gene, CDR1 is SGHTA and CDR2 is FQGNSA. CDR3 length equals 14 residues. J was trimmed by 2 bases and V by 5 bases; bases with no gene match: 6.

The chain employs TRBV5-1 and TRBJ1-4; 7 positions agree with TRBD1. The CDR3 runs 15 residues. The trim removed 0 bases at V and 4 bases at J, leaving 3 bases unmatched. CDR1 and CDR2 (germline): SGHRS, YFSETQ. CDR3 region: CASSLGDRINEKLFF. Written as DNA, the CDR3 is TGCGCCAGCAGCTTGGGGGACAGAATTAATGAAAAACTGTTTTTT.

The chain couples TRBV27 to TRBJ1-2; D possibly corresponds to TRBD1 (5 bases). V shed 2 bases and J shed 4 bases, with 14 bases lying between them. The germline V gene has CDR1 MNHEY and CDR2 SMNVEV (reference sequence). The CDR3 covers 15 residues. This CDR3 is CASSLRFGGSYGYTF. In nucleotides, the CDR3 is TGTGCCAGCAGTTTAAGGTTCGGGGGTAGCTATGGCTACACCTTC.

The J gene is TRBJ1-1, the V gene TRBV5-1, with D possibly TRBD1 on 6 matching bases. CDR3 size: 14 residues. V lost 5 bases and J lost 4, with 15 bases in between. Germline assignment: CDR1 SGHRS and CDR2 YFSETQ. The CDR3 sequence is CASSQGGDITEAFF. The CDR3 DNA reads TGCGCCAGCAGTCAAGGGGGTGATATCACTGAAGCTTTCTTT.

The rearrangement uses TRBV19 and TRBJ1-2; D is unclear. The germline gives CDR1 LNHDA, CDR2 SQIVND (reference sequence). The V end lost 5 bases, the J end lost 0 bases, and 13 bases lay between the germline ends. The CDR3 is 15 amino acids. DNA for the CDR3: TGTGCCAGTAGTCCTCCCGGCCTAGCTAACTATGGCTACACCTTC. Protein product: CASSPPGLANYGYTF.

This clone was seen a single time. The V and J genes are TRBV21-1 and TRBJ2-7; TRBD2 reflects the table's D call only, with no check against the DNA. TRBV21-1 is labeled a pseudogene. The length of the CDR3 is 15 residues. The CDR3 nucleotides are TGTGCCAGCAGCAAAGGCGGACTAGCGGACTACGAGCAGTACTTC. Amino acids: CASSKGGLADYEQYF.

The chain uses TRBV7-3 and TRBJ2-2, with TRBD2 matching 8 bases. The CDR3 extends over 17 amino acids. Germline V gene data show CDR1 as SGHTA and CDR2 as FQGTGA. With 2 bases clipped from V and 3 bases from J, the junction kept 8 bases outside the gene matches. The CDR3 spells CASSLLPGRADTGELFF. The DNA for the CDR3 is TGTGCCAGCAGCTTATTACCCGGGAGGGCCGACACCGGGGAGCTGTTTTTT.

This rearrangement joins TRBV5-1 to TRBJ1-3; 8 bases line up with TRBD1. Trimming took 2 bases from V and 0 from J; bases not matched to a gene: 4. Germline assignment: CDR1 SGHRS and CDR2 YFSETQ. CDR3 size: 16 residues. The CDR3 spells CASSFGQGLSGNTIYF. CDR3 bases: TGCGCCAGCAGCTTTGGACAGGGCCTCTCTGGAAACACCATATATTTT.

V gene TRBV6-5 combines with J gene TRBJ2-7; D remains ambiguous. This CDR3 is 13 amino acids long. Germline V gene lookup returns CDR1 MNHEY and CDR2 SVGAGI. V was shortened by 2 bases and J by 0 bases, with 5 bases between the two germline ends. The CDR3, as DNA: TGTGCCAGCAGTTACACCGGCTCCTACGAGCAGTACTTC. It translates to CASSYTGSYEQYF.

The chain employs TRBV5-1 and TRBJ1-6; 8 bases align to TRBD1. J was trimmed by 7 bases and V by 4 bases; bases with no gene match: 7. There are 15 residues in the CDR3. Germline CDR1 is SGHRS and CDR2 is YFSETQ. The CDR3 sequence: CASSPPTGENSPLHF. As DNA, the CDR3 is TGCGCCAGCAGCCCCCCGACAGGGGAAAATTCACCCCTCCACTTT.

J is TRBJ1-4 and V is TRBV10-2, with 9 bases matching TRBD1. CDR3 size: 13 residues. Germline-derived CDR1 and CDR2 are WSHSY and SAAADI. The V gene end was trimmed by 4 bases and the J gene end by 7 bases; junction bases not matched to a gene: 1. CDR3 DNA sequence: TGCGCCAGCAGTGGGACAGGGGTTGAAAAACTGTTTTTT. Its translation is CASSGTGVEKLFF.

The chain joins TRBV5-1 to TRBJ2-3; 7 bases fit TRBD1. The germline V gene encodes CDR1 SGHRS and CDR2 YFSETQ. This CDR3 has 15 residues. V shed 0 bases, J shed 4 bases, and the junction held 5 bases outside the gene matches. The CDR3 nucleotides are TGCGCCAGCAGCTTGGGACAGGGTGGGGCAGATACGCAGTATTTT. As protein: CASSLGQGGADTQYF.

This chain links TRBV28 with TRBJ2-1; a weak D match, TRBD2 (5 bases). The germline V gene encodes CDR1 MDHEN and CDR2 SYDVKM. The CDR3 is 16 residues long. V was shortened by 5 bases and J by 0 bases, with 14 bases between the two germline ends. The CDR3 region is CASSLEGVSSYNEQFF. For the CDR3, the DNA is TGTGCCAGCAGTCTAGAGGGCGTCAGCTCCTACAATGAGCAGTTCTTC.

This chain joins TRBV18 and TRBJ1-1, with 7 nucleotides matching TRBD1. V was clipped by 2 bases and J by 0 bases; unmatched bases: 3. The CDR3 contains 15 residues. Per the germline V gene, CDR1 is KGHSH and CDR2 is LQKENI. DNA of the CDR3: TGTGCCAGCTCACCAAAGGACAGGATGAACACTGAAGCTTTCTTT. Its protein product is CASSPKDRMNTEAFF.

The J gene is TRBJ1-3, the V gene TRBV9; D is ambiguous. V was cut by 5 bases and J by 4 bases, with 13 bases left in between. The CDR3 length is 14 residues. Germline V gene sequence: CDR1 SGDLS, CDR2 YYNGEE. For the CDR3, the DNA is TGTGCCAGCAGTTACGAGGGAGGGGGAAACACCATATATTTT. The encoded protein is CASSYEGGGNTIYF.